What follows are 9 T cell receptor beta chains derived from one specimen sequenced in a study of shared clonotypes between healthy human individuals. Only in-frame clones appear in the TCRdb table, and some are missing; sequencing was by immunoSEQ multiplex PCR. The repertoire consists of about 330,000 clones, with roughly 70% occurring once and the leading ten covering about a tenth. The material sequenced was memory CD4+ T cells sorted from blood. Subset: CD45RA-negative fraction. The receptor source for this set is a man in his thirties or forties in good health.

This rearrangement joins TRBV30 to TRBJ1-3; TRBD1 agrees at 7 bases. CDR3 size: 12 residues. Trimming cost V 5 bases and J 2 bases; bases outside gene matches: 0. CDR1 GTSNPN and CDR2 SVGIG come from the germline V gene (reference sequence). This CDR3 is CAWDRAGNTIYF. The CDR3 DNA is TGTGCCTGGGACAGGGCTGGAAACACCATATATTTT.

This rearrangement joins TRBV5-1 to TRBJ2-7; D ambiguous. V was clipped by 4 bases and J by 3 bases, with 11 bases between them. Germline values: CDR1 SGHRS, CDR2 YFSETQ. This CDR3 has 13 amino acids. The CDR3 sequence: CASSPTTSYEQYF. The CDR3 DNA follows: TGCGCCAGCAGCCCGACGACGAGCTACGAGCAGTACTTC.

Notes on this clone: The junction departs from germline at one end; a sequencing error may be responsible. The chain employs TRBV27 and TRBJ2-4, with 8 bases matching TRBD2. The V gene's germline CDR1 is MNHEY and CDR2 SMNVEV (reference sequence). The CDR3 sequence is 15 residues long. The CDR3 DNA follows: TGTGTCAGCAGTCCCTTTACTAGCGGTGGAAACATTCAGTACTTC. Translation: CVSSPFTSGGNIQYF.

V gene TRBV6-1 combines with J gene TRBJ2-3; no clear D gene. The CDR3 runs to 11 residues. Trimming shortened V by 6 bases and J by 6 bases, and 7 bases separated the two germline ends. Per germline, CDR1 MNHNS and CDR2 SASEGT. CDR3 protein: CASSTKDTQYF. CDR3 DNA sequence: TGTGCCAGCAGCACCAAGGATACGCAGTATTTT.

This clone was observed a few times. The V and J genes are TRBV5-4 and TRBJ2-3, with D tentatively TRBD2 (6 bases). Germline-derived CDR1 and CDR2 are SGHNT and YYREEE (reference sequence). Trimming left V 4 bases short and J 7 bases short, with 22 bases between. This CDR3 is built from 16 residues. The CDR3 is CASSPRGAVAGNTQYF. The CDR3 region has the DNA TGTGCCAGCAGCCCGAGAGGGGCCGTCGCGGGAAATACGCAGTATTTT.

The chain uses TRBV30 and TRBJ1-5, with D unclear. This CDR3 is built from 13 residues. The V end was cut by 2 bases, the J end by 3 bases, with 8 bases between. Looked up from germline, CDR1 is GTSNPN and CDR2 is SVGIG (reference sequence). CDR3 sequence reads: CAWSTGSNQPQHF. CDR3 nucleotide sequence: TGTGCCTGGAGTACGGGATCCAATCAGCCCCAGCATTTT. The full variable domain, in which reference TRBV30 and TRBJ1-5 provide the parts outside the CDR3, is SQTIHQWPATLVQPVGSPLSLECTVEGTSNPNLYWYRQAAGRGLQLLFYSVGIGQISSEVPQNLSASRPQDRQFILSSKKLLLSDSGFYLCAWSTGSNQPQHFGDGTRLSIL.

The genes are TRBV29-1 and TRBJ1-5, with no clear D. The length of the CDR3 is 13 residues. Per the germline V gene, CDR1 is SQVTM and CDR2 is ANQGSEA. V was clipped by 6 bases and J by 1 base, with 10 bases between them. CDR3 amino acids: CSVKGESNQPQHF. In nucleotides, the CDR3 is TGCAGCGTGAAAGGAGAGAGCAATCAGCCCCAGCATTTT.

The J gene is TRBJ2-4, the V gene TRBV5-1, with a possible D match to TRBD1 (6 bases). Germline V gene sequence: CDR1 SGHRS, CDR2 YFSETQ. CDR3 length: 15 residues. The germline V and J ends were trimmed by 0 bases and 6 bases, with 13 bases remaining between them. DNA of the CDR3: TGCGCCAGCAGCTTGGTTCCAGGGGTGGGAAACATTCAGTACTTC. Translated: CASSLVPGVGNIQYF.

The rearrangement links TRBV12-2 to TRBJ2-7; TRBD2, as called in the table, went unchecked against the DNA. TRBV12-2 is classified as a pseudogene. This CDR3 has 16 amino acids. The CDR3 DNA reads TGTGCAAGTCGCTCTCACCCTGGGGGGAACGCCTACGAGCAGTACTTC. This sequence encodes CASRSHPGGNAYEQYF.